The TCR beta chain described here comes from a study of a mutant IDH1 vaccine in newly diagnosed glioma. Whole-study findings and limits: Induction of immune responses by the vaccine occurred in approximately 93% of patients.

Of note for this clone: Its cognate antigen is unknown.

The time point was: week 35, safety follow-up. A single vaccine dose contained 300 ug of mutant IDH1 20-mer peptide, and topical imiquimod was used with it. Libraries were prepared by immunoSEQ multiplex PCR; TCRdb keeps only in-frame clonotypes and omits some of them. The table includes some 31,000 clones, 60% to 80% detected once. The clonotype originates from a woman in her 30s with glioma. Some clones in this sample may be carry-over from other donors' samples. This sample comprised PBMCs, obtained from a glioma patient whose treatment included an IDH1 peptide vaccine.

The CDR3 DNA reads TGCGCCAGCAGCCCCCGGTGGAGGGACACTGAAGCTTTCTTT. Translating gives CASSPRWRDTEAFF. The chain is built from TRBV4-1 and TRBJ1-1; no firm D call. The CDR3 covers 14 residues. Trimming pared 4 bases from V and 3 bases from J, leaving 12 bases between. Germline loops: CDR1 MGHRA, CDR2 YSYEKL.